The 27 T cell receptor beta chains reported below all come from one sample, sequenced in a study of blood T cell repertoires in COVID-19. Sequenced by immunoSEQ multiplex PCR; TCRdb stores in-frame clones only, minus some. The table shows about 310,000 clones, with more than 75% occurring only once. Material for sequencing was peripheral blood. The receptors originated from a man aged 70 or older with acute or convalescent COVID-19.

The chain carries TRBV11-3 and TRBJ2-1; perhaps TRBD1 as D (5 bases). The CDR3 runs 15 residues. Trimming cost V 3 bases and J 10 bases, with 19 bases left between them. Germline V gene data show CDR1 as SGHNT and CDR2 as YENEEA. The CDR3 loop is CASSFGNSGSGEQFF. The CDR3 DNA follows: TGTGCCAGCAGCTTTGGGAACAGTGGGTCAGGGGAGCAGTTCTTC.

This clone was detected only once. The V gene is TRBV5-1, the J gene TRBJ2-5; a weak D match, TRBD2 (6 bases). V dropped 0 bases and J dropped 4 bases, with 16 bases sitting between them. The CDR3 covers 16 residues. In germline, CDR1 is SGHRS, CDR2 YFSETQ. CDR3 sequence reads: CASSLAGDGRGETQYF. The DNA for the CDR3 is TGCGCCAGCAGCTTGGCCGGGGACGGGAGAGGAGAGACCCAGTACTTC.

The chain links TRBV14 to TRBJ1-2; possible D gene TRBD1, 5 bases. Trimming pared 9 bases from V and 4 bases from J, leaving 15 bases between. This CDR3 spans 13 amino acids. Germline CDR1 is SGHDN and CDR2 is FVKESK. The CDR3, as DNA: TGTGCCAGTAAAATAGGCGGGACCTATGGCTACACCTTC. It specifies CASKIGGTYGYTF.

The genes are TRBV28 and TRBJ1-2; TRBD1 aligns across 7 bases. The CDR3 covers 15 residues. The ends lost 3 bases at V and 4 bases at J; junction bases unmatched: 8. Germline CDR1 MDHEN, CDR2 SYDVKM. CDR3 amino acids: CASSFRDSRVYGYTF. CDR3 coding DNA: TGTGCCAGCAGTTTCCGGGACAGTAGGGTCTATGGCTACACCTTC.

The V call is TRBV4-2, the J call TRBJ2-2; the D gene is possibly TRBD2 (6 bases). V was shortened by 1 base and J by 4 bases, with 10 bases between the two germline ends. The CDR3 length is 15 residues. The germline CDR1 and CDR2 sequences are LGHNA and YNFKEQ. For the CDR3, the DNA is TGTGCCAGCAGCCAAGTAGGAGGGAGCACCGGGGAGCTGTTTTTT. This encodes CASSQVGGSTGELFF.

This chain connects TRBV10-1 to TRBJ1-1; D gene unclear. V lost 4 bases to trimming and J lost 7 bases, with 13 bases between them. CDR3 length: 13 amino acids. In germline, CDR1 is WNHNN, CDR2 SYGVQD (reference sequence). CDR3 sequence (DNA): TGCGCCAGCAGTGGCGTTAGATCGGGTGAAGCTTTCTTT. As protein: CASSGVRSGEAFF.

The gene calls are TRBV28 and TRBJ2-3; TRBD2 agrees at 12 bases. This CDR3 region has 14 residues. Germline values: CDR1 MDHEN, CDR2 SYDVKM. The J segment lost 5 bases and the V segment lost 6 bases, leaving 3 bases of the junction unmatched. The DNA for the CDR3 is TGTGCCAGCAGCACGGGACTAGCGGGAGATACGCAGTATTTT. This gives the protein CASSTGLAGDTQYF. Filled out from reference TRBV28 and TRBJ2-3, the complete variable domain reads DVKVTQSSRYLVKRTGEKVFLECVQDMDHENMFWYRQDPGLGLRLIYFSYDVKMKEKGDIPEGYSVSREKKERFSLILESASTNQTSMYLCASSTGLAGDTQYFGPGTRLTVL.

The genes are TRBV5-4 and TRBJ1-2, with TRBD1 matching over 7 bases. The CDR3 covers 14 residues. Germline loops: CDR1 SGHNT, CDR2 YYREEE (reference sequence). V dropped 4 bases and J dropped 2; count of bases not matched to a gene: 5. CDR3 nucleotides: TGTGCCAGCAGCCTAGGGACAGAAAACTATGGCTACACCTTC. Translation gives CASSLGTENYGYTF.

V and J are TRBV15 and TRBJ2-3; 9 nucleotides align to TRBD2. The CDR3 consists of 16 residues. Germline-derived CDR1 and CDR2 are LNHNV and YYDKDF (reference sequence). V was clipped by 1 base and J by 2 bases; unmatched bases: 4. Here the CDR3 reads CATSRGASGTTDTQYF. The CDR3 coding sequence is TGTGCCACCAGCAGAGGGGCTAGCGGGACCACAGATACGCAGTATTTT.

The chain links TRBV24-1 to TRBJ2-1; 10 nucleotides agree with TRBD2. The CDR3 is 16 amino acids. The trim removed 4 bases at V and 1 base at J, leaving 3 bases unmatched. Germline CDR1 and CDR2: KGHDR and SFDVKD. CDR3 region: CATSDRLAGSYNEQFF. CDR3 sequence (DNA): TGTGCCACCAGTGACAGACTAGCGGGTTCCTACAATGAGCAGTTCTTC.

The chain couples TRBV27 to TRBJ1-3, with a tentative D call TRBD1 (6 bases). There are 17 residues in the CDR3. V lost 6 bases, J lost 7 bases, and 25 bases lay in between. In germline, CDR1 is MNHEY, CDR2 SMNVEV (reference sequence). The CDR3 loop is CASRLLSTGKVGNTIYF. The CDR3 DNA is TGTGCCAGCAGACTCCTTAGTACAGGGAAAGTAGGTAACACCATATATTTT.

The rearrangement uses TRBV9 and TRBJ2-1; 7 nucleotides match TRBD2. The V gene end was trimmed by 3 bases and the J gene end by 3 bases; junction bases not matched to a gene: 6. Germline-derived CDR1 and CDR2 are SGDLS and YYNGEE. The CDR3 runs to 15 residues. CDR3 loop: CASSAISGRYNEQFF. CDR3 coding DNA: TGTGCCAGCAGCGCTATTAGCGGGCGCTACAATGAGCAGTTCTTC.

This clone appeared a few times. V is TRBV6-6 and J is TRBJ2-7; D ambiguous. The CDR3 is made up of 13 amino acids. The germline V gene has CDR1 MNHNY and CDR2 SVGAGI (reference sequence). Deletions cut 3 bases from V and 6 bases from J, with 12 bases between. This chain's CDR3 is CASSYIQVGEQYF. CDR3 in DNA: TGTGCCAGCAGTTATATCCAGGTGGGCGAGCAGTACTTC.

The CDR3 coding sequence is TGTGCCAGCAGCCCCGTCGGGGTCGAGCAGTACTTC. Its protein product is CASSPVGVEQYF. The chain carries TRBV7-7 and TRBJ2-7; tentatively, D is TRBD2 (5 bases). The CDR3 length is 12 residues. V was cut by 5 bases and J by 6 bases, with 11 bases left in between. CDR1 is SSHAT and CDR2 is FNYEAQ in the germline V gene (reference sequence).

CDR3 amino acids: CAISVGEPGNTIYF. CDR3 nucleotides: TGTGCCATCAGTGTCGGGGAGCCTGGAAACACCATATATTTT. The J gene is TRBJ1-3, the V gene TRBV10-3; D is unclear. The CDR3 is 14 residues long. CDR1 is ENHRY, CDR2 SYGVKD, per germline. The ends were cut back, 4 bases at V and 2 bases at J, with 9 bases in the middle.

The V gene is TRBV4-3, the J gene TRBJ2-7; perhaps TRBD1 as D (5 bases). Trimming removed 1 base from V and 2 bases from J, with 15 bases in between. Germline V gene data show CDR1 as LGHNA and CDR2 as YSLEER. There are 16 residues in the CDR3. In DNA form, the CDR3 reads TGCGCCAGCAGCCAAGGATTTGGGGCAGGTACCTACGAGCAGTACTTC. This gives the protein CASSQGFGAGTYEQYF.

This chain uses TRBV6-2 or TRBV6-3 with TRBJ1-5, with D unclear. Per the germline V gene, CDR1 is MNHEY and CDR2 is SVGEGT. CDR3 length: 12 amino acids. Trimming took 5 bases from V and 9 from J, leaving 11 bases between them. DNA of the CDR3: TGTGCCAGCAGTGCCGGGTCTGGGCCCCAGCATTTT. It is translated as CASSAGSGPQHF.

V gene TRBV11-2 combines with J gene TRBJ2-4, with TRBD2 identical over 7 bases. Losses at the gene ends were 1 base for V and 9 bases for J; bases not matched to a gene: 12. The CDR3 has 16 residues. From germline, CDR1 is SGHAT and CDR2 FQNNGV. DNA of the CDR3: TGTGCCAGCAGCTTAGCGCCTAGCGGAGAAAGAGGCATTCAGTACTTC. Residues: CASSLAPSGERGIQYF.

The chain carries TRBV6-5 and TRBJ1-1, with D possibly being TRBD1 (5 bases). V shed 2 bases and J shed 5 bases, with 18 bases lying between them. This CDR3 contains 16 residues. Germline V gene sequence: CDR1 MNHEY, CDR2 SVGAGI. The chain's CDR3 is CASSYRVQGLRTEAFF. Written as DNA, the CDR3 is TGTGCCAGCAGTTACCGCGTTCAGGGTTTGCGAACTGAAGCTTTCTTT.

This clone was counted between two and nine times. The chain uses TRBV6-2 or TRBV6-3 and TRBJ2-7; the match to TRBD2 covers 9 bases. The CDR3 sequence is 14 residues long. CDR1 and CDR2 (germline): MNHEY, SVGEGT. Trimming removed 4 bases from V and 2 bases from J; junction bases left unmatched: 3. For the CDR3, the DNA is TGTGCCAGCAGTTCGACTAGCGGAGCCTACGAGCAGTACTTC. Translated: CASSSTSGAYEQYF.

The CDR3 spells CASRRRGARDTDTQYF. In DNA, the CDR3 is TGTGCCAGCAGACGTCGGGGGGCTAGAGACACAGATACGCAGTATTTT. The chain carries TRBV27 and TRBJ2-3, with a weak D call TRBD2 (7 bases). The CDR3 covers 16 residues. Germline V CDR1 and CDR2: MNHEY, SMNVEV (reference sequence). The V end lost 6 bases, the J end lost 2 bases, and 18 bases lay between the germline ends.

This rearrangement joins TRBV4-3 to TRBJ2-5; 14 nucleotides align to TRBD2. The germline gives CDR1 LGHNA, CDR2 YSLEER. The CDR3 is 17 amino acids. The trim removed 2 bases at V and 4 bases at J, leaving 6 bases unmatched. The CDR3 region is CASSQSGGLAGGETQYF. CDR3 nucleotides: TGCGCCAGCAGCCAATCTGGTGGACTAGCGGGGGGAGAGACCCAGTACTTC.

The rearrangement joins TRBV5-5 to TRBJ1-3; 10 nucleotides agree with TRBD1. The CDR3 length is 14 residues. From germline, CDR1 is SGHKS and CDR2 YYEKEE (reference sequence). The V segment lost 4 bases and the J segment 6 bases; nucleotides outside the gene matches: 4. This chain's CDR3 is CASSLTGGENTIYF. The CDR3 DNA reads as TGTGCCAGCAGCCTGACAGGGGGCGAAAACACCATATATTTT. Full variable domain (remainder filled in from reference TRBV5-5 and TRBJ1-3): DAGVTQSPTHLIKTRGQQVTLRCSPISGHKSVSWYQQVLGQGPQFIFQYYEKEERGRGNFPDRFSARQFPNYSSELNVNALLLGDSALYLCASSLTGGENTIYFGEGSWLTVV.

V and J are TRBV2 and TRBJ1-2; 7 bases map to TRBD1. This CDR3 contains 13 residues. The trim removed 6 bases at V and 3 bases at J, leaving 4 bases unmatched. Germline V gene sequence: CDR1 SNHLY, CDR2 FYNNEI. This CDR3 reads CASRDDRDYGYTF. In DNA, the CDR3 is TGTGCCAGCAGAGATGACAGGGACTATGGCTACACCTTC.

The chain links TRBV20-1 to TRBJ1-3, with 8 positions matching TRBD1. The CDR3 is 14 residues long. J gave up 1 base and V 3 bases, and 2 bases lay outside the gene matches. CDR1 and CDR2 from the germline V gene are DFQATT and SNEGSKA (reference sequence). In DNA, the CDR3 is TGCAGTGCTAGTCAGGGGGCGTCTGGAAACACCATATATTTT. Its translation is CSASQGASGNTIYF.

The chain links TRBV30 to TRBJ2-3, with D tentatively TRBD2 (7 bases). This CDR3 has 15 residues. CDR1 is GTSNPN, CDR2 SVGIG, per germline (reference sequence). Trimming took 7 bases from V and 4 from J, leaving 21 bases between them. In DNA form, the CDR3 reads TGTGCCTTACGAACGTGGGGGCTAGCGGCAGATACGCAGTATTTT. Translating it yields CALRTWGLAADTQYF.

The CDR3 DNA follows: TGTGCCAGCCTCCGACAGGGGAACACCGGGGAGCTGTTTTTT. As protein: CASLRQGNTGELFF. The V and J genes are TRBV28 and TRBJ2-2, with TRBD1 identical over 7 bases. V dropped 8 bases and J dropped 1; count of bases not matched to a gene: 4. Germline V gives CDR1 MDHEN, CDR2 SYDVKM. The CDR3 spans 14 residues.